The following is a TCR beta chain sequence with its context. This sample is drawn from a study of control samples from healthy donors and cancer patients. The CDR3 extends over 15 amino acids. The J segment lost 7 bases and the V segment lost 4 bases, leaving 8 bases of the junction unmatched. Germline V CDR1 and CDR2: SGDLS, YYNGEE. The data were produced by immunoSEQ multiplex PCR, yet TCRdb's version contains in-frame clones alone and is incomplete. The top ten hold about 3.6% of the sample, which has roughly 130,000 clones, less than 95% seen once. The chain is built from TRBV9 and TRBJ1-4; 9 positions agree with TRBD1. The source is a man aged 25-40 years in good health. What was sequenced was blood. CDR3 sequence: CASSSRQGGIEKLFF. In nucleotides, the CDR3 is TGTGCCAGCAGCTCGCGACAGGGGGGAATTGAAAAACTGTTTTTT.